This TCR beta chain emerged from a study of cytomegalovirus exposure and HLA in healthy donors. The study's findings and limits: Later analysis revealed greater clonal expansion in HLA-associated TCR beta chains than in equally common others.

On this clone itself: Its matching antigen is unknown.

The PCR was carried out with 60 Vbeta primers and 13 Jbeta primers. Sequencing was performed with immunoSEQ multiplex PCR; in TCRdb, only in-frame clones are kept and a portion is missing. The sample contains approximately 190,000 clones, over 75% of which appear only once. Germline CDR1 SEHNR, CDR2 FQNEAQ (reference sequence). The ends were cut back, 5 bases at V and 2 bases at J, with 10 bases in the middle. CDR3 length equals 13 residues. The chain carries TRBV7-9 and TRBJ2-7; D is perhaps TRBD1 (6 bases). The sample consisted of PBMCs. The clonotype comes from a man between 40 and 49 years old in good health and CMV-seropositive. The CDR3 DNA follows: TGTGCCAGCAGCATCGGACAGCCCTACGAGCAGTACTTC. Its protein product is CASSIGQPYEQYF.